This T cell receptor (beta chain) was identified during a study of lymphopenia after photon versus proton radiotherapy. Findings of the study overall: Better survival with proton therapy was suggested as possible, not demonstrated. After the lymphocyte nadir, photon-treated repertoires showed oligoclonal expansion, especially of CD8+ Temra cells.

The CDR3 covers 14 residues. CDR1 is MNHNS and CDR2 is SASEGT in the germline V gene. The trim removed 3 bases at V and 6 bases at J, leaving 5 bases unmatched. As to this clone: The antigen is not known.

Generated by immunoSEQ multiplex PCR, the TCRdb table keeps only in-frame clones and is missing some. Here the sample spans approximately 16,000 clones, more than 75% being singletons. The TCR originated in a man in his 70s with pancreatic cancer. The sequencing here drew on peripheral blood, taken from a patient treated with proton-based radiotherapy. This rearrangement joins TRBV6-1 to TRBJ1-1; 9 bases fit TRBD1. The CDR3 nucleotides are TGTGCCAGCAGTGATTATGGACAGGGGTCTGAAGCTTTCTTT. Amino acid sequence: CASSDYGQGSEAFF.